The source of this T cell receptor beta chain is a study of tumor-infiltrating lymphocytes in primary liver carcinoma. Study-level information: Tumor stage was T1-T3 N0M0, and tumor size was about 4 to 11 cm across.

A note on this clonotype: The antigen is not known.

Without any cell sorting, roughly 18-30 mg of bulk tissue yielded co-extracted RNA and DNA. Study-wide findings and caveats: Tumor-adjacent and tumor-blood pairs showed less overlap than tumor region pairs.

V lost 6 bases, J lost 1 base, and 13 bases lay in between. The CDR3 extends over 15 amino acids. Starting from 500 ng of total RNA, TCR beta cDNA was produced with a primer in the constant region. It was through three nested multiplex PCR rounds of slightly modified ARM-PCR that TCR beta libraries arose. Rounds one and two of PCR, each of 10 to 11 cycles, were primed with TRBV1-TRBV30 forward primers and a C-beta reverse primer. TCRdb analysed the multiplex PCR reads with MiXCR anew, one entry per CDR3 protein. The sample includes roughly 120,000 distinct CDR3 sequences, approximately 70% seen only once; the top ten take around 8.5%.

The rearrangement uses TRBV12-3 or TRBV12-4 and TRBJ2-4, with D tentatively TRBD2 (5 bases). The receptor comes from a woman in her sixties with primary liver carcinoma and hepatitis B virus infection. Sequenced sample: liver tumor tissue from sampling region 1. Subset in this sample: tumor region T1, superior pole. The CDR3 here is CASSTSTGAKNIQYF. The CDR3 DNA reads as TGTGCCAGCAGCACCAGCACGGGGGCCAAAAACATTCAGTACTTC.